This passage covers 9 T cell receptor beta chains from one sample sequenced in a study of blood T cells in healthy people across ages. PCR was performed a second time for 7 to 11 cycles using a sample-barcoded 5' primer and a J-beta primer mix. Each CDR3 protein is one row after TCRdb ran MiXCR on the 5' RACE reads. The table lists over 1,300,000 distinct CDR3 sequences, roughly 60% of them singletons, with 6.5% to 8% in the top ten. Sequencing was performed on blood. The receptors here all came from a man aged 18 to 30 in good health.

The chain combines TRBV6-6 with TRBJ2-5; no definite D call. V lost 0 bases and J lost 4, with 15 bases in between. The CDR3 spans 16 residues. CDR1 is MNHNY, CDR2 SVGAGI, per germline (reference sequence). As DNA, the CDR3 is TGTGCCAGCAGTTACTCGGTAGCCCTCTCCCCAGAGACCCAGTACTTC. Translating gives CASSYSVALSPETQYF.

The V call is TRBV12-3 or TRBV12-4, the J call TRBJ2-1; D might be TRBD1 (8 bases). Trimming took 7 bases from V and 8 from J, leaving 18 bases between them. The length of the CDR3 is 14 residues. Here the CDR3 reads CASNTQGGVDEQFF. The CDR3 DNA reads TGTGCCAGCAATACACAGGGGGGGGTCGATGAGCAGTTCTTC.

CDR3 DNA sequence: TGTGCCAGCAGCTTAATCGGACAGGGTACCCAACAGCCCCAGCATTTT. Translated: CASSLIGQGTQQPQHF. The gene calls are TRBV7-2 and TRBJ1-5, with 8 bases that match TRBD1. The V and J ends lost 2 bases and 7 bases, in that order; junction bases with no gene match: 10. The CDR3 covers 16 residues. CDR1 is SGHTA, CDR2 FQGNSA, per germline.

The chain recombines TRBV28 with TRBJ2-7; D tentatively reads TRBD1 or TRBD2 (5 bases each). CDR1 and CDR2 (germline): MDHEN, SYDVKM. Between the trimmed V and J ends, which lost 2 bases and 2 bases, there was a span of 13 bases. This CDR3 contains 15 residues. CDR3 coding DNA: TGTGCCAGCAGTTTACCCGGGGCGGAGACCTACGAGCAGTACTTC. Amino acid sequence: CASSLPGAETYEQYF.

V gene TRBV7-2 combines with J gene TRBJ1-4, with 7 bases that match TRBD1. This CDR3 is 15 amino acids long. Trimming cost V 5 bases and J 5 bases; bases outside gene matches: 8. Germline V gene data show CDR1 as SGHTA and CDR2 as FQGNSA. The CDR3 nucleotides are TGTGCCAGCAGCGGCCGACAGGGAGTGAATGAAAAACTGTTTTTT. Translating gives CASSGRQGVNEKLFF.

The chain is built from TRBV5-4 and TRBJ2-3, with 10 bases lining up with TRBD2. V lost 0 bases to trimming and J lost 8 bases; unmatched junction nucleotides: 3. The germline gives CDR1 SGHNT, CDR2 YYREEE (reference sequence). The CDR3 covers 14 residues. The CDR3 loop reads CASSLDSSGSTQYF. The CDR3 coding sequence is TGTGCCAGCAGCTTGGACTCTAGCGGGAGTACGCAGTATTTT.

This clonotype was counted between two and nine times. The chain joins TRBV15 to TRBJ2-1, with a possible D match to TRBD2 (5 bases). V was cut by 9 bases and J by 5 bases, with 23 bases left in between. CDR1 is LNHNV, CDR2 YYDKDF, per germline (reference sequence). The CDR3 is 16 residues long. In DNA, the CDR3 is TGTGCCACTAGGGTTACCGGCGGGTTGACGGACAATGAGCAGTTCTTC. The encoded protein is CATRVTGGLTDNEQFF.

The gene calls are TRBV20-1 and TRBJ2-1; TRBD2 matches 12 bases. The junction had 19 bases not matched to a gene; V was cut back by 5 bases and J by 5 bases. Germline V lookup: CDR1 DFQATT, CDR2 SNEGSKA (reference sequence). The CDR3 length is 19 residues. Written as DNA, the CDR3 is TGCAGTGCTGACGAGGACACCAGACTAGCGGGAGTTAGGGACAATGAGCAGTTCTTC. Residues: CSADEDTRLAGVRDNEQFF.

In its sample, this clonotype was seen once. The chain recombines TRBV5-5 with TRBJ1-1; D is unclear. Per germline, CDR1 SGHKS and CDR2 YYEKEE (reference sequence). The CDR3 spans 12 residues. Trimming left V 2 bases short and J 3 bases short, with 5 bases between. In DNA, the CDR3 is TGTGCCAGCAGCTTCCAGGACACTGAAGCTTTCTTT. Translation: CASSFQDTEAFF.